The 18 T cell receptor beta chains in this list originate from one sample, sequenced in a study of T cell responses to AZD1222 COVID-19 vaccine. Sequencing used immunoSEQ multiplex PCR; TCRdb keeps in-frame clones, though not all of them. The sample carries some 92,000 clones, approximately 89% recorded once. The sample consisted of peripheral blood, taken on day 0 of MenACWY control vaccination. The receptors here all came from an adult in good health.

V usage is TRBV2 and J usage is TRBJ1-5; 8 bases are a match to TRBD1. Germline values: CDR1 SNHLY, CDR2 FYNNEI. This CDR3 is 14 amino acids long. The V segment lost 8 bases and the J segment 7 bases; nucleotides outside the gene matches: 10. The CDR3 loop reads CASQGAGQGQPQHF. The CDR3 nucleotides are TGTGCCAGCCAGGGGGCGGGACAAGGGCAGCCCCAGCATTTT.

The V and J genes are TRBV29-1 and TRBJ1-2, with 7 bases aligning to TRBD1. V dropped 4 bases and J dropped 0; count of bases not matched to a gene: 5. The CDR3 loop spans 14 amino acids. From germline, CDR1 is SQVTM and CDR2 ANQGSEA. CDR3 in DNA: TGCAGCGTTGGCGGACAGGAGGCTAACTATGGCTACACCTTC. It translates to CSVGGQEANYGYTF.

CDR3 DNA sequence: TGTGCCAGCGGGGGAGGCGTTAACTATGGCTACACCTTC. The encoded protein is CASGGGVNYGYTF. V gene TRBV7-8 combines with J gene TRBJ1-2; a weak D match, TRBD1 (5 bases). The V gene lost 8 bases and the J gene lost 1 base, with 11 bases spanning the gap. The CDR3 contains 13 residues. The V gene's germline CDR1 is SGHVS and CDR2 FQNEAQ.

This rearrangement joins TRBV5-4 to TRBJ1-6, with 7 bases identical to TRBD1. The CDR3 covers 15 residues. V lost 1 base, J lost 7 bases, and 5 bases stayed unmatched. Germline V gene lookup returns CDR1 SGHNT and CDR2 YYREEE (reference sequence). The CDR3 DNA reads as TGTGCCAGCAGCTTGTCCGGGACAGTGAATTCACCCCTCCACTTT. It yields the protein CASSLSGTVNSPLHF.

The chain combines TRBV29-1 with TRBJ2-1; D is possibly TRBD1 (5 bases). V gave up 5 bases and J gave up 1 base, with 12 bases separating them. The CDR3 sequence is 14 residues long. Germline V gene data show CDR1 as SQVTM and CDR2 as ANQGSEA. CDR3 in DNA: TGCAGCGTTAGTCAGGGCGAATCCTACAATGAGCAGTTCTTC. Amino acid sequence: CSVSQGESYNEQFF.

This clone appeared once. This chain uses TRBV6-1 with TRBJ1-5; D gene uncertain. CDR3 length: 15 amino acids. Trimming cost V 1 base and J 5 bases, with 12 bases left between them. Germline V gives CDR1 MNHNS, CDR2 SASEGT. CDR3 loop: CASSEGVAIYQPQHF. CDR3 nucleotides: TGTGCCAGCAGTGAAGGGGTCGCAATATATCAGCCCCAGCATTTT.

J is TRBJ1-1 and V is TRBV7-2, with D uncertain. The ends were cut back, 1 base at V and 1 base at J, with 7 bases in the middle. This CDR3 is built from 14 residues. From germline, CDR1 is SGHTA and CDR2 FQGNSA. This CDR3 is CASSLGRSNTEAFF. The CDR3 region has the DNA TGTGCCAGCAGCTTAGGGCGGTCGAACACTGAAGCTTTCTTT.

The chain recombines TRBV15 with TRBJ2-1, with TRBD1 as a possible D gene (6 bases). There are 15 residues in the CDR3. The V and J ends lost 0 bases and 4 bases respectively, with 10 bases between them. The germline CDR1 and CDR2 sequences are LNHNV and YYDKDF (reference sequence). The CDR3: CATSRDTGTYNEQFF. As DNA, the CDR3 is TGTGCCACCAGCAGAGATACCGGGACATACAATGAGCAGTTCTTC.

The chain has TRBV28 and TRBJ1-5; D possibly corresponds to TRBD1 (5 bases). Germline assignment: CDR1 MDHEN and CDR2 SYDVKM. V was shortened by 2 bases and J by 6 bases, with 11 bases between the two germline ends. The CDR3 runs to 14 residues. CDR3 nucleotide sequence: TGTGCCAGCAGTTTAAGGGCAGGGCGTCAGCCCCAGCATTTT. This encodes CASSLRAGRQPQHF.

V usage is TRBV14 and J usage is TRBJ1-6; D unresolved. The CDR3 covers 13 residues. V shed 6 bases and J shed 10 bases, with 13 bases lying between them. Germline loops: CDR1 SGHDN, CDR2 FVKESK. Written as DNA, the CDR3 is TGTGCCAGCAGGATTCAGGCCGGATCACCCCTCCACTTT. Amino acid sequence: CASRIQAGSPLHF.

The J gene is TRBJ2-1, the V gene TRBV7-2; 8 bases are shared with TRBD2. V lost 7 bases, J lost 6 bases, and 8 bases stayed unmatched. The CDR3 sequence is 14 residues long. Looked up from germline, CDR1 is SGHTA and CDR2 is FQGNSA. This CDR3 reads CASNPGGPFNEQFF. The DNA of the CDR3 is TGTGCCAGCAATCCGGGGGGGCCTTTCAATGAGCAGTTCTTC.

The chain joins TRBV18 to TRBJ2-1; tentatively, D is TRBD2 (6 bases). The CDR3 is 14 amino acids. Germline V gene lookup returns CDR1 KGHSH and CDR2 LQKENI. V lost 6 bases and J lost 5, with 14 bases in between. The CDR3 DNA sequence: TGTGCCAGCTCGGGCTCCTGGGGGGACAATGAGCAGTTCTTC. This encodes CASSGSWGDNEQFF. Filled out from reference TRBV18 and TRBJ2-1, the complete variable domain reads NAGVMQNPRHLVRRRGQEARLRCSPMKGHSHVYWYRQLPEEGLKFMVYLQKENIIDESGMPKERFSAEFPKEGPSILRIQQVVRGDSAAYFCASSGSWGDNEQFFGPGTRLTVL.

The chain recombines TRBV5-1 with TRBJ2-7; D is undetermined. From germline, CDR1 is SGHRS and CDR2 YFSETQ. The CDR3 sequence is 11 residues long. V shed 5 bases and J shed 3 bases, with 6 bases lying between them. The CDR3 bases are TGCGCCAGCAGGGTGGGCTACGAGCAGTACTTC. Translating gives CASRVGYEQYF.

The V and J genes are TRBV10-3 and TRBJ2-2, with 8 positions matching TRBD1. The CDR3 spans 19 residues. With 10 bases clipped from V and 4 bases from J, the junction kept 23 bases outside the gene matches. Per the germline V gene, CDR1 is ENHRY and CDR2 is SYGVKD. CDR3 DNA sequence: TGTGCCAACCCAACATCTCCGGAATCGTTACAGGGGGGCACCGGGGAGCTGTTTTTT. This codes for CANPTSPESLQGGTGELFF.

The gene calls are TRBV2 and TRBJ2-3; possible D gene TRBD1, 6 bases. V lost 5 bases, J lost 2 bases, and 11 bases lay in between. The CDR3 consists of 14 residues. From germline, CDR1 is SNHLY and CDR2 FYNNEI. CDR3 protein: CASSPGQYTDTQYF. CDR3 nucleotide sequence: TGTGCCAGCAGTCCGGGACAATACACAGATACGCAGTATTTT.

Only one count was recorded for this clone. The chain couples TRBV28 to TRBJ1-6, with 10 bases aligning to TRBD1. Germline CDR1 is MDHEN and CDR2 is SYDVKM. J gave up 10 bases and V 4 bases, and 7 bases lay outside the gene matches. The CDR3 totals 15 residues. Here the CDR3 reads CASSSRTGGRSPLHF. The CDR3, as DNA: TGTGCCAGCAGTTCCCGGACAGGGGGGAGATCACCCCTCCACTTT.

The chain couples TRBV27 to TRBJ1-1; D gene unclear. The CDR3 is 13 amino acids. Trimming stripped 4 bases from V and 3 bases from J, with 9 bases between. Germline lookup yields CDR1 MNHEY and CDR2 SMNVEV (reference sequence). The CDR3 here is CASSSWPDTEAFF. CDR3 DNA sequence: TGTGCCAGCAGTTCGTGGCCCGACACTGAAGCTTTCTTT.

The gene calls are TRBV7-9 and TRBJ1-2; 7 bases are shared with TRBD1. CDR3 length: 15 amino acids. CDR1 is SEHNR and CDR2 is FQNEAQ in the germline V gene (reference sequence). After removal of 1 base from V and 4 bases from J, the junction contained 6 bases not matched to a gene. The CDR3 region has the DNA TGTGCCAGCAGCTTAGAACAGGGGTTGTTCTATGGCTACACCTTC. Its translation: CASSLEQGLFYGYTF.